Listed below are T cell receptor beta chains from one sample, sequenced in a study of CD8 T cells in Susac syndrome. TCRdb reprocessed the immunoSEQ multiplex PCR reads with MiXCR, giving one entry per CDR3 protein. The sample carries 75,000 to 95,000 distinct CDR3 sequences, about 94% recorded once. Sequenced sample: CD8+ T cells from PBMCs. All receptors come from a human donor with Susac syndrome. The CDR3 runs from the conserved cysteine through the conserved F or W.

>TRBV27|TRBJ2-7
CASSFTRASRGIWYEQYF
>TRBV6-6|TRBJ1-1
CASTPGTAHTEAFF
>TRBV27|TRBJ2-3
CASSLVTSVVTDTQYF
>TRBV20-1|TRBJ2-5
CSARATVKETQYF
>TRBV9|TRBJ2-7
CASSRTGFEQYF
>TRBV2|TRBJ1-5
CASSGWGHSNQPQHF
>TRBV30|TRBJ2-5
CAWSVLGGETQYF
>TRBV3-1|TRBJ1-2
CASSPLPPGVRHYGYTF
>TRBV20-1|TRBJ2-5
CSARAVVGTSGVGETQYF
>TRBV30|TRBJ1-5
CAWTDVGQPQHF
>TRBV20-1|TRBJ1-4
CSASHGGEKLFF
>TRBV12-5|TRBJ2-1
CASGYRGVLGTGAVVGHNEQFF
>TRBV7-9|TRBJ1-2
CASSLNGIQLYNYGYTF
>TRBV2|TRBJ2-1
CASRDTNITLSYNEQFF
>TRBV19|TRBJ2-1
CASSPLGTGGEQFF
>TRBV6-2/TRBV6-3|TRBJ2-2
CASSYIGLGGELFF
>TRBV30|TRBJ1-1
CAWSLDSYGAFF
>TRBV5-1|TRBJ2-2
CASINRTSGGAVVTGELFF
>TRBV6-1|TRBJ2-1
CASSEGPWGQAQFF
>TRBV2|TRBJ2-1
CASSGVVYTEQFF
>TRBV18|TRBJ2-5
CASSLNLAGDQETQYF
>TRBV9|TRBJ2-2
CASSVSGGANTGELFF
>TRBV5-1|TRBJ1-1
CASSSETRNTEAFF
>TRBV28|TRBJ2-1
CASSLNSGGSYNEQFF
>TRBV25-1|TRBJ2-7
CASSEGGTGTYEQYF
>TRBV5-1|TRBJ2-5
CASGQGAIGGETQYF
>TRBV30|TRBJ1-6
CAWSSTYNSPLHF
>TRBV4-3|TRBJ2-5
CASSQREGRETQYF
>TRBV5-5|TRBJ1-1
CASSWTGGNTEAFF
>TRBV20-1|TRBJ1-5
CSADRGNQPQHF